Each of the 10 T cell receptor beta chains below was sequenced from the same sample in a study of blood T cells in healthy people across ages. Using a J-beta primer mix together with a sample-barcoded 5' primer, a second PCR was run for about 7 to 12 cycles. TCRdb called the 5' RACE reads again in MiXCR, with one record for every CDR3 protein. The sample shows approximately 1.5 million distinct CDR3 sequences, about 31% of them seen only once. The sequenced sample consisted of blood. These receptors were taken from a woman between 25 and 40 years old in good health.

This clonotype was picked up a small number of times. This chain links TRBV5-1 with TRBJ2-7, with a possible D match to TRBD1 (7 bases). The CDR3 runs to 14 residues. The V gene lost 3 bases and the J gene lost 0 bases, with 10 bases spanning the gap. Germline CDR1 is SGHRS and CDR2 is YFSETQ. The CDR3 protein is CASSWGDSSYEQYF. The CDR3 bases are TGCGCCAGCAGCTGGGGGGACAGCTCCTACGAGCAGTACTTC.

The chain carries TRBV14 and TRBJ2-5; D not resolved. Deletions cut 2 bases from V and 3 bases from J, with 13 bases between. Germline CDR1 is SGHDN and CDR2 is FVKESK. The CDR3 extends over 15 amino acids. The DNA for the CDR3 is TGTGCCAGCAGCCAAACCCGCAGACCGAAAGAGACCCAGTACTTC. This codes for CASSQTRRPKETQYF.

The chain has TRBV3-1 and TRBJ2-7; the D gene could be TRBD1 or TRBD2 (5 bases each). Between the trimmed V and J ends, which lost 0 bases and 0 bases, there was a span of 9 bases. Germline assignment: CDR1 LGHDT and CDR2 YNNKEL (reference sequence). The CDR3 is 15 amino acids. CDR3 region: CASSQDPGTSYEQYF. The DNA of the CDR3 is TGTGCCAGCAGCCAAGATCCCGGGACCTCCTACGAGCAGTACTTC.

This clonotype was seen repeatedly, ten times or more. The chain joins TRBV4-1 to TRBJ2-7; D is ambiguous. Germline CDR1 MGHRA, CDR2 YSYEKL. There are 13 residues in the CDR3. The germline V and J ends were trimmed by 0 bases and 3 bases, with 6 bases remaining between them. The CDR3 sequence: CASSQDISYEQYF. Here the CDR3 DNA reads TGCGCCAGCAGCCAAGATATAAGCTACGAGCAGTACTTC.

The chain joins TRBV12-3 or TRBV12-4 to TRBJ2-1; 8 nucleotides align to TRBD2. This CDR3 comprises 16 residues. After removal of 6 bases from V and 3 bases from J, the junction contained 10 bases not matched to a gene. CDR3 in amino acids: CASSSTAGGVYNEQFF. The CDR3 DNA reads as TGTGCCAGCAGCAGTACGGCGGGAGGCGTCTACAATGAGCAGTTCTTC.

This clonotype has just a few counts. The rearrangement links TRBV3-1 to TRBJ2-7; D may be TRBD1 or TRBD2 (5 bases each). Looked up from germline, CDR1 is LGHDT and CDR2 is YNNKEL (reference sequence). The CDR3 has 15 residues. Deletions cut 4 bases from V and 2 bases from J, with 15 bases between. The CDR3 here is CASSPRTKGPYEQYF. In DNA form, the CDR3 reads TGTGCCAGCAGCCCCCGGACCAAGGGACCCTACGAGCAGTACTTC.

This clonotype was seen more than once but under ten times. The chain employs TRBV5-1 and TRBJ2-7; D remains ambiguous. Trimming removed 0 bases from V and 0 bases from J, with 13 bases in between. The CDR3 extends over 16 amino acids. Per germline, CDR1 SGHRS and CDR2 YFSETQ. CDR3 DNA: TGCGCCAGCAGCTTGGCCACAGCGACAAACTCCTACGAGCAGTACTTC. Translation: CASSLATATNSYEQYF.

Note on this clonotype: A read error may account for a junction end that differs from germline. The J gene is TRBJ1-1, the V gene TRBV5-5; the D gene is possibly TRBD1 (5 bases). The CDR3 is 14 residues long. Germline CDR1 and CDR2: SGHKS and YYEKEE (reference sequence). Here the CDR3 DNA reads TGTGCCAGCAGGCCAGACAGCGTGAACACTGAAGTTTTCTTT. Amino acids: CASRPDSVNTEVFF.

The chain carries TRBV7-3 and TRBJ2-3; 7 bases align to TRBD2. V gave up 2 bases and J gave up 1 base; unmatched junction bases: 12. CDR3 length: 18 residues. Germline CDR1 SGHTA, CDR2 FQGTGA. Written as DNA, the CDR3 is TGTGCCAGCAGCTTAGGTCTAGTGGGGGGGATTGGCACAGATACGCAGTATTTT. It translates to CASSLGLVGGIGTDTQYF.

This clonotype was seen only a few times. The rearrangement joins TRBV7-2 to TRBJ1-1, with D possibly matching TRBD1 (6 bases). CDR3 length: 15 residues. V lost 5 bases, J lost 4 bases, and 17 bases lay in between. The germline gives CDR1 SGHTA, CDR2 FQGNSA. CDR3 residues: CASSLQGSRGTEAFF. The CDR3 nucleotides read TGTGCCAGCAGCCTCCAGGGATCCAGGGGCACTGAAGCTTTCTTT.